These T cell receptor beta chains were read from a single sample in a study of cytomegalovirus exposure and HLA in healthy donors. Repertoires were generated with immunoSEQ multiplex PCR, while TCRdb's copy carries only in-frame clones and drops some. The profile shows about 130,000 clones, roughly 80% of them singletons. The specimen sequenced was PBMCs. The receptors shown here come from a woman aged 40 to 50 in good health and CMV-seropositive. Both conserved end residues are part of each CDR3. A D gene is named only where the DNA matches it firmly. Not every row has a clone size; where given, it reads once, few, many or a size class.

j_gene | d_gene | v_gene | abundance | len | CDR3aa | CDR3nt
TRBJ1-1 | TRBD1 | TRBV11-2 | - | 17 | CASSLIRGTGTGTEAFF | TGTGCCAGCAGCTTAATCCGGGGGACAGGAACGGGCACTGAAGCTTTCTTT
TRBJ1-2 | - | TRBV7-9 | - | 13 | CASSHGGLGGYTF | TGTGCCAGCAGTCACGGGGGGCTTGGCGGCTACACCTTC
TRBJ2-1 | TRBD2 | TRBV6-4 | - | 13 | CASSRTSDTEQFF | TGTGCCAGCAGTAGGACTAGCGACACTGAGCAGTTCTTC
TRBJ2-3 | TRBD2 | TRBV2 | - | 15 | CASSEAGGRADTQYF | TGTGCCAGCAGTGAAGCTGGGGGGAGGGCAGATACGCAGTATTTT
TRBJ2-7 | TRBD1 | TRBV29-1 | - | 14 | CSAEKGTGNYEQYF | TGCAGCGCCGAAAAAGGGACAGGGAACTACGAGCAGTACTTC
TRBJ2-7 | TRBD2 | TRBV18 | - | 15 | CASLGLAGSSYEQYF | TGTGCCAGCCTTGGACTAGCGGGCAGCTCCTACGAGCAGTACTTC
TRBJ1-2 | - | TRBV28 | few | 16 | CASDHPTRGSNYGYTF | TGTGCCAGCGACCACCCTACCCGGGGATCCAACTATGGCTACACCTTC
TRBJ2-1 | TRBD2 | TRBV10-3 | - | 14 | CAISDSGGDNEQLF | TGTGCCATCAGCGATAGCGGGGGAGACAATGAGCAGCTCTTC
TRBJ1-3 | - | TRBV11-2 | - | 17 | CASSLDPRVQGGNTIYF | TGTGCCAGCAGCTTAGATCCAAGGGTCCAGGGCGGAAACACCATATATTTT
TRBJ2-5 | - | TRBV9 | few | 14 | CASSGGRVQETQYF | TGTGCCAGCAGCGGCGGTCGCGTCCAAGAGACCCAGTACTTC
TRBJ1-6 | - | TRBV4-1 | few | 14 | CASSQDFGSSPLHF | TGCGCCAGCAGCCAAGATTTTGGGAGTTCACCCCTCCACTTT
TRBJ1-1 | - | TRBV5-4 | - | 16 | CASSLGRTAGNTEAFF | TGTGCCAGCAGCTTGGGGAGGACTGCGGGGAACACTGAAGCTTTCTTT
TRBJ1-3 | TRBD1 | TRBV9 | - | 16 | CASSPRTGGSGNTIYF | TGTGCCAGCAGCCCGAGGACAGGGGGCTCTGGAAACACCATATATTTT
TRBJ1-1 | - | TRBV28 | - | 16 | CASSMPPAGVNTEAFF | TGTGCCAGCAGTATGCCCCCGGCGGGAGTGAACACTGAAGCTTTCTTT
TRBJ2-2 | - | TRBV27 | - | 15 | CASSLSRDHTGELFF | TGTGCCAGCAGTTTATCGCGGGACCACACCGGGGAGCTGTTTTTT
TRBJ2-3 | TRBD2 | TRBV7-2 | once | 19 | CASSLVERTSGRVLNTQYF | TGTGCCAGCAGCTTAGTCGAGAGGACTAGCGGGAGGGTACTGAATACGCAGTATTTT
TRBJ1-5 | TRBD1 | TRBV30 | - | 15 | CAWSLNRGGNQPQHF | TGTGCCTGGAGTCTAAACAGGGGTGGCAATCAGCCCCAGCATTTT
TRBJ1-3 | - | TRBV5-1 | - | 14 | CASSFGSSGNTIYF | TGCGCCAGCAGCTTCGGGAGCTCTGGAAACACCATATATTTT
TRBJ2-1 | TRBD2 | TRBV28 | - | 18 | CASSLGLAGGLAKNEQFF | TGTGCCAGCAGTTTGGGACTAGCGGGGGGGCTAGCGAAAAATGAGCAGTTCTTC
TRBJ2-5 | TRBD2 | TRBV6-5 | - | 13 | CASQRERGETQYF | TGTGCCTCACAGCGGGAGAGAGGAGAGACCCAGTACTTC
TRBJ2-1 | - | TRBV27 | few | 12 | CASSLVSGEQFF | TGTGCCAGCAGTTTAGTTTCGGGTGAGCAGTTCTTC
TRBJ1-2 | TRBD1 | TRBV28 | - | 16 | CASRSGGPANNYGYTF | TGTGCCAGCAGGTCAGGGGGTCCAGCGAATAACTATGGCTACACCTTC
TRBJ2-1 | TRBD2 | TRBV7-2 | - | 15 | CASSPGTSGRVRQFF | TGTGCCAGCAGCCCCGGGACTAGCGGGAGGGTAAGGCAGTTCTTC
TRBJ2-7 | - | TRBV19 | - | 15 | CASSISPARSYEQYF | TGTGCCAGTAGTATTTCCCCGGCGAGGTCCTACGAGCAGTACTTC
TRBJ2-7 | TRBD2 | TRBV5-1 | - | 13 | CASSLSGPYEQYF | TGCGCCAGCAGCCTTAGCGGGCCCTACGAGCAGTACTTC
TRBJ2-5 | - | TRBV25-1 | - | 13 | CASSDLYQETQYF | TGTGCCAGCAGTGACTTGTACCAAGAGACCCAGTACTTC